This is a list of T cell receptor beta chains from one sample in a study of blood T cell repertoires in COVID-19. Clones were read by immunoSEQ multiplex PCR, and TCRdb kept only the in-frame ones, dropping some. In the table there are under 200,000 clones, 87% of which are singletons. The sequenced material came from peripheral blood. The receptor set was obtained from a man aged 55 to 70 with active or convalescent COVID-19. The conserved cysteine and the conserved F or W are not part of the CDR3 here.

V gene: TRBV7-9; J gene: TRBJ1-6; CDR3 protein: ASSPGQGNSPLH
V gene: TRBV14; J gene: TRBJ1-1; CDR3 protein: ASSQIYRETEAF
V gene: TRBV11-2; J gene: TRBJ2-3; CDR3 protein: ASSWTGTDTQY
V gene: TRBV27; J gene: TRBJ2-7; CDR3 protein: AMAGSTYEQY
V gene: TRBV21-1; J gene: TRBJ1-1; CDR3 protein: ASSAPQGARRAEAF
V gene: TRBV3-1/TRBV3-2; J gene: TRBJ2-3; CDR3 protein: ASSQGVSGPRDTQY
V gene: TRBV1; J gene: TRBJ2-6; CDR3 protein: TSSVGLAGGKRSGANVLT
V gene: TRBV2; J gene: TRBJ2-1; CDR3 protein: ASSGTSGGNEQF
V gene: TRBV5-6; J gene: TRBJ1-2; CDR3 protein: ASSLWGQGTTRNYGYT
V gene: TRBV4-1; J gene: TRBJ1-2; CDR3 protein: ASSHAGVNGYT
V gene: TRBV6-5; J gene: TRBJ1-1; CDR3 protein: ASFWGQGARTEAF
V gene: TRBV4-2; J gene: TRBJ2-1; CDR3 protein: ASSQVGLAGSSYNEQF
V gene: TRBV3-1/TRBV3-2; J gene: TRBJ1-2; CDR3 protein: ASSQDFSGGIGYT
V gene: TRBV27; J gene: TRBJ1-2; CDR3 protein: ASSLRGALIWYGYT
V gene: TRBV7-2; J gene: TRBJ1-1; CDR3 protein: ASSLYRGLNTEAF
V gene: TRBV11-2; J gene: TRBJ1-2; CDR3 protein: ASSSTGGSYGYT
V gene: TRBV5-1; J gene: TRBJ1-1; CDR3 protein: ASSLDRKNTEAF
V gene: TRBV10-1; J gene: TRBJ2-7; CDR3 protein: ASSRGTIYEQY
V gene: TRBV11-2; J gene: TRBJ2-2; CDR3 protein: ASSLGQTNTGELF
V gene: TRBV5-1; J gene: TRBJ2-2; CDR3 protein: ASSLGQGDTGELF
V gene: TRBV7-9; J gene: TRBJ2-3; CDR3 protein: ASSVQGWADTQY
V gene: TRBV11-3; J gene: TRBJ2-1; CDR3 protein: ASSLGTGSTYNEQF
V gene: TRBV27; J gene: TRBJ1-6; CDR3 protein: ASRVSDSPLH
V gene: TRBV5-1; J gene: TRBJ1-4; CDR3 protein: ASSRDRGINEKLF
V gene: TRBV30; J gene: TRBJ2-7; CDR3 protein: AWNSIGPGTYEQY
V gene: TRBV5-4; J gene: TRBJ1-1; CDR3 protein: ASSLAGAGVGEAF
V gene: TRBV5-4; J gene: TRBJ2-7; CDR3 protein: ASSLEGTSGAYYEQY
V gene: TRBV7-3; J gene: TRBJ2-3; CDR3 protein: ASSLLGGGGSTDTQY
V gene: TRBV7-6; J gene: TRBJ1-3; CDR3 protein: ASSPSGTRNTIY
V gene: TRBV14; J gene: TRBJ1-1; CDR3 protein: ASSQQGLYAF
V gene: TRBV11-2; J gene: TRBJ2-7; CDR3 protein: ASSLGLAGALSYEQY
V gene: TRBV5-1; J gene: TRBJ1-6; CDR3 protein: ASSLGGDSDSPLH
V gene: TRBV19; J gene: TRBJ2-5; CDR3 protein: ASSIGTSKETQY
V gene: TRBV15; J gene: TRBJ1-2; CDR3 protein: ATSRAEGTDRAKYGYT
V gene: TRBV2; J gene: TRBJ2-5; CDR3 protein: ASSERDSQETQY
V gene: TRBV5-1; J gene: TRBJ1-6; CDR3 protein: ASSLSIQSESPLH
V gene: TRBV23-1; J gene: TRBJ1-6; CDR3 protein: ASSSMTGPYLNSPLH